The count of the clone carrying this T cell receptor (beta chain) is one. This specimen comes from a study of blood T cell repertoires in COVID-19. CDR1 and CDR2 from the germline V gene are MNHEY and SVGAGI. The CDR3 totals 16 residues. Trimming removed 1 base from V and 7 bases from J; junction bases left unmatched: 10. Measured with immunoSEQ multiplex PCR; TCRdb has only the in-frame clones, and not every one. This table holds about 22,000 clones, approximately 80% found once. The receptor was derived from a man older than 75 with active or convalescent COVID-19. The gene calls are TRBV6-5 and TRBJ2-5; 9 nucleotides agree with TRBD2. The source material was peripheral blood. The CDR3 sequence is CASSYFVSGRGGTQYF. CDR3 sequence (DNA): TGTGCCAGCAGTTACTTCGTTAGCGGGAGAGGAGGGACCCAGTACTTC.